The sequence of this TCR beta chain was determined in a study of blood T cell repertoires in COVID-19. In the source study's methods: By means of reference gene primer amplification, nucleated cell counts were estimated. Data came from immunoSEQ multiplex PCR; TCRdb stores just in-frame clones and leaves some out. V and J calls plus clone size are reproduced from that table; the DNA served to infer D and trimming. Of 200,000 to 250,000 clones in the sample, about 90% were seen once. This clone has only one observation. Germline values: CDR1 SGHAT, CDR2 FQNNGV. J lost 2 bases, V lost 5 bases, and 5 bases had no gene match. The CDR3 has 16 amino acids.

The sequencing sample was made of PBMCs or T cells enriched from blood (not recorded which). The origin of this receptor is a woman in her 30s who had been exposed to COVID-19. The rearrangement uses TRBV11-2 and TRBJ2-5; 13 bases match TRBD2. The CDR3 loop reads CASSHRLAGGQETQYF. In DNA form, the CDR3 reads TGTGCCAGCAGCCATAGACTAGCGGGAGGACAAGAGACCCAGTACTTC.